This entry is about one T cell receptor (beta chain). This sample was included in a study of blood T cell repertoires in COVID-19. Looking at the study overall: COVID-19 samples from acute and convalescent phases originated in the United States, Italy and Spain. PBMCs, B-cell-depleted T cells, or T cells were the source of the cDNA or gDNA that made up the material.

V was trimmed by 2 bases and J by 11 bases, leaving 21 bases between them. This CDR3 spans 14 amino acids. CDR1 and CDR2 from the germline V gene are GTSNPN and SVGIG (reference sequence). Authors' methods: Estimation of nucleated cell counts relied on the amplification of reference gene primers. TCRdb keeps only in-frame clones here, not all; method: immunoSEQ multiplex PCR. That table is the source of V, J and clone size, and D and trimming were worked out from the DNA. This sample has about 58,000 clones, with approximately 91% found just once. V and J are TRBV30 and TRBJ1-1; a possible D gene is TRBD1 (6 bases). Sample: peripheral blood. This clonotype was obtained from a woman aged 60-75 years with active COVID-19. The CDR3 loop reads CAWSFSKGGLGAFF. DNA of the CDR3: TGTGCCTGGAGTTTCTCAAAAGGGGGTTTGGGGGCTTTCTTT.